Below are 30 T cell receptor beta chains sequenced from a single sample in a study of Graves' ophthalmopathy and Graves' hyperthyroidism. The study amplified TCR beta CDR3 regions using RNA transcripts. Second-round multiplex PCR came after a first-round RT-PCR that employed HTBI primers. TCRdb passed the multiplex PCR reads through MiXCR, listing each CDR3 protein once. The table includes hundreds of thousands of distinct CDR3 sequences, about 38% detected once. The specimen was peripheral blood. The source of these receptors is an adult man with Graves' ophthalmopathy.

This chain links TRBV7-8 with TRBJ1-1, with TRBD1 identical over 8 bases. The CDR3 spans 16 residues. Germline-derived CDR1 and CDR2 are SGHVS and FQNEAQ. V was pared by 7 bases and J by 6 bases, with 16 bases of the junction left unmatched. The CDR3 DNA sequence: TGTGCCAGCAAGTCTGCCAGGGGGCGCGCAGCCGCTGAAGCTTTCTTT. It codes for CASKSARGRAAAEAFF.

The gene calls are TRBV9 and TRBJ2-1, with D perhaps assigned TRBD1 or TRBD2 (5 bases each). The V gene lost 5 bases and the J gene lost 6 bases, with 6 bases spanning the gap. Germline assignment: CDR1 SGDLS and CDR2 YYNGEE. The CDR3 runs 11 residues. CDR3 sequence: CASSGGNEQFF. CDR3 coding DNA: TGTGCCAGCAGTGGGGGCAATGAGCAGTTCTTC.

V usage is TRBV7-9 and J usage is TRBJ2-7, with 7 bases that match TRBD2. This CDR3 has 16 amino acids. Per germline, CDR1 SEHNR and CDR2 FQNEAQ (reference sequence). After removal of 0 bases from V and 1 base from J, the junction contained 6 bases not matched to a gene. This chain's CDR3 is CASSLAGGDGSYEQYF. The DNA for the CDR3 is TGTGCCAGCAGCTTAGCGGGAGGGGACGGATCCTACGAGCAGTACTTC.

In DNA form, the CDR3 reads TGCAGCGCCCAGGGGACAGGGGGCGACGAGACCCAGTACTTC. Protein product: CSAQGTGGDETQYF. V is TRBV29-1 and J is TRBJ2-5; 12 bases map to TRBD1. The junction had 8 bases not matched to a gene; V was cut back by 7 bases and J by 5 bases. Germline loops: CDR1 SQVTM, CDR2 ANQGSEA. CDR3 length: 14 amino acids.

This clonotype was detected many times. The rearrangement uses TRBV12-3 or TRBV12-4 and TRBJ1-2; maybe TRBD1 (6 bases). The CDR3 has 14 amino acids. V was trimmed by 5 bases and J by 4 bases, leaving 14 bases between them. The CDR3 protein is CASSIAGDVYGYTF. The DNA for the CDR3 is TGTGCCAGCAGTATCGCAGGGGATGTCTATGGCTACACCTTC.

This clonotype was recorded many times. This chain links TRBV5-1 with TRBJ1-4; the match to TRBD1 covers 7 bases. The CDR3 runs to 14 residues. J gave up 5 bases and V 4 bases, and 5 bases lay outside the gene matches. Germline values: CDR1 SGHRS, CDR2 YFSETQ. The CDR3 spells CASSPGQRNEKLFF. CDR3 coding DNA: TGCGCCAGCAGCCCGGGACAGAGGAATGAAAAACTGTTTTTT. Using reference TRBV5-1 and TRBJ1-4 for the parts outside the CDR3, the full variable domain is KAGVTQTPRYLIKTRGQQVTLSCSPISGHRSVSWYQQTPGQGLQFLFEYFSETQRNKGNFPGRFSGRQFSNSRSEMNVSTLELGDSALYLCASSPGQRNEKLFFGSGTQLSVL.

This clonotype has a count of ten or more. The V gene is TRBV11-2, the J gene TRBJ1-2, with D unclear. The CDR3 spans 12 residues. The V end was cut by 8 bases, the J end by 7 bases, with 14 bases between. Germline V gene lookup returns CDR1 SGHAT and CDR2 FQNNGV. CDR3 coding DNA: TGTGCCAGCCCCTCCGGAGTGGGTGGCTACACCTTC. This gives the protein CASPSGVGGYTF.

The gene calls are TRBV7-9 and TRBJ1-2; the D gene is possibly TRBD1 (6 bases). V was cut by 5 bases and J by 7 bases, with 26 bases left in between. The CDR3 has 17 residues. The germline CDR1 and CDR2 sequences are SEHNR and FQNEAQ (reference sequence). CDR3: CASSLVGPRAGEAGYTF. The CDR3 coding sequence is TGTGCCAGCAGCCTCGTTGGGCCCAGGGCAGGGGAGGCTGGCTACACCTTC.

This clonotype has at least ten counts. The chain recombines TRBV2 with TRBJ1-5, with a weak D call TRBD1 (6 bases). This CDR3 is built from 16 residues. CDR1 SNHLY and CDR2 FYNNEI come from the germline V gene. Trimming cost V 3 bases and J 5 bases, with 17 bases left between them. This chain's CDR3 is CASSDDRTDSDQPQHF. The CDR3 bases are TGTGCCAGCAGTGACGACAGAACGGACAGCGATCAGCCCCAGCATTTT.

To note about this clonotype: Possible read error: a much larger clone is one base away. V gene TRBV10-3 combines with J gene TRBJ2-7; D is ambiguous. V was shortened by 2 bases and J by 2 bases, with 4 bases between the two germline ends. The CDR3 is 12 residues long. CDR1 is ENHRY and CDR2 is SYGVKD in the germline V gene. DNA of the CDR3: TGTGCCATCAGTGAGGAAACCTACGAGCAGTACTTC. This gives the protein CAISEETYEQYF.

The CDR3 sequence is CSAFTGNTDTQYF. The CDR3, as DNA: TGCAGCGCGTTTACGGGGAACACAGATACGCAGTACTTC. The chain combines TRBV29-1 with TRBJ2-5, with D possibly matching TRBD2 (5 bases). This CDR3 spans 13 amino acids. CDR1 is SQVTM, CDR2 ANQGSEA, per germline. Trimming removed 7 bases at V and 11 bases at J, with 23 bases between. The full variable domain, completed using reference TRBV29-1 and TRBJ2-5, is SAVISQKPSRDICQRGTSLTIQCQVDSQVTMMFWYRQQPGQSLTLIATANQGSEATYESGFVIDKFPISRPNLTFSTLTVSNMSPEDSSIYLCSAFTGNTDTQYFGPGTRLLVL.

J is TRBJ1-2 and V is TRBV10-2, with TRBD1 as a possible D gene (5 bases). In germline, CDR1 is WSHSY, CDR2 SAAADI. The germline V and J ends were trimmed by 7 bases and 7 bases, with 19 bases remaining between them. The CDR3 spans 14 residues. The CDR3 loop reads CASKETVRLGGYTF. CDR3 coding DNA: TGCGCCAGCAAGGAGACAGTCCGACTCGGTGGCTACACCTTC.

V usage is TRBV5-6 and J usage is TRBJ2-7; 10 positions match TRBD2. V lost 1 base and J lost 0; bases outside the gene matches: 4. Germline CDR1 and CDR2: SGHDT and YYEEEE. The CDR3 totals 16 residues. The CDR3 sequence: CASSLYLAGVSYEQYF. For the CDR3, the DNA is TGTGCCAGCAGCTTGTACCTAGCGGGGGTCTCCTACGAGCAGTACTTC. The entire variable domain, with the rest obtained from reference TRBV5-6 and TRBJ2-7, is as follows: DAGVTQSPTHLIKTRGQQVTLRCSPKSGHDTVSWYQQALGQGPQFIFQYYEEEERQRGNFPDRFSGHQFPNYSSELNVNALLLGDSALYLCASSLYLAGVSYEQYFGPGTRLTVT.

This clonotype turned up a few times. At one of its ends the junction is not consistent with the germline gene, which may arise from a read error. J is TRBJ2-7 and V is TRBV10-3; 9 bases are a match to TRBD2. The CDR3 length is 18 residues. Germline V gene lookup returns CDR1 ENHRY and CDR2 SYGVKD. The CDR3 DNA sequence: TGTGCCAGCAGTAAGGCGGGAGGGGGGGCTAAATACTCCTACGAGCAGTACTTC. Translation: CASSKAGGGAKYSYEQYF.

V gene TRBV4-2 combines with J gene TRBJ1-2; D remains ambiguous. The germline CDR1 and CDR2 sequences are LGHNA and YNFKEQ. V was clipped by 5 bases and J by 8 bases, with 15 bases between them. The CDR3 extends over 13 amino acids. The DNA of the CDR3 is TGTGCCAGCAGCTTCGGCCCGGACGTAGGCTACACCTTC. This translates into CASSFGPDVGYTF.

This clonotype has at least ten counts. The chain combines TRBV4-2 with TRBJ1-2; 7 bases line up with TRBD1. The CDR3 contains 14 residues. Germline V gene sequence: CDR1 LGHNA, CDR2 YNFKEQ. With 1 base clipped from V and 8 bases from J, the junction kept 7 bases outside the gene matches. Written as DNA, the CDR3 is TGTGCCAGCAGCCAAGTGGACAGGCGAATCGGCTACACCTTC. This encodes CASSQVDRRIGYTF.

On this clonotype itself: Possible read error: a much larger clone is one base away. The chain carries TRBV7-9 and TRBJ1-5; no definite D call. The CDR3 extends over 15 amino acids. V was pared by 1 base and J by 6 bases, with 13 bases between. CDR1 is SEHNR and CDR2 is FQNEAQ in the germline V gene (reference sequence). In DNA form, the CDR3 reads TGTGCCAGCAGCTTAGATGGGTTAGGCATTCAGCCCCAGCATTTT. Protein product: CASSLDGLGIQPQHF.

This clonotype is a singleton in its sample. Because the CDR3's place on the DNA is in doubt, the DNA is left out and the CDR3 is given as listed by TCRdb. This chain connects TRBV25-1 to TRBJ1-1; the D call of TRBD1 is as the table states it, not checked on the DNA. The CDR3 spans 13 amino acids, including both terminal residues. Germline CDR1 MGHDK, CDR2 SYGVNS. Here the CDR3 reads CACSASQGSEAFF.

This clonotype was detected a few times. The junction shows a germline mismatch at one end, possibly a read error. The chain is built from TRBV12-3 or TRBV12-4 and TRBJ1-1, with D unclear. The CDR3 length is 16 residues. The CDR3: CASSFGGRRKNTEAFF. CDR3 bases: TGTGCCAGCAGTTTCGGAGGACGGCGAAAGAACACTGAGGCTTTCTTT.

Comment on this clonotype: This may stem from a read error, because a much larger clone lies one nucleotide away. The rearrangement uses TRBV10-2 and TRBJ2-7; a possible D gene is TRBD2 (6 bases). The CDR3 has 13 residues. CDR1 and CDR2 from the germline V gene are WSHSY and SAAADI. V lost 7 bases to trimming and J lost 4 bases, with 14 bases between them. The CDR3 DNA is TGCGCCAGCACGGGGGACGCTTTTTACGAGCAGTACTTC. Protein sequence: CASTGDAFYEQYF.

There are a few counts of this clonotype. The CDR3 DNA sequence: TGTGCCAGCAGCCCGGGACTAGCGGGAGGGAACACCGGGGAGCTGTTTTTT. Translation gives CASSPGLAGGNTGELFF. This chain uses TRBV7-3 with TRBJ2-2; TRBD2 matches 15 bases. This CDR3 has 17 amino acids. With 5 bases clipped from V and 1 base from J, the junction kept 2 bases outside the gene matches. CDR1 and CDR2 (germline): SGHTA, FQGTGA.

This clonotype was observed a single time. A much bigger clone sits one base away, suggesting this may be a read error. V and J are TRBV4-1 and TRBJ1-1; D unresolved. The germline gives CDR1 MGHRA, CDR2 YSYEKL. The CDR3 is 12 amino acids. The CDR3 is CASNQDAEEAFF. CDR3 nucleotides: TGCGCCAGCAACCAAGATGCCGAAGAAGCTTTCTTT.

This chain joins TRBV9 and TRBJ2-5; 9 nucleotides match TRBD2. The CDR3 extends over 16 amino acids. From germline, CDR1 is SGDLS and CDR2 YYNGEE. The V segment lost 7 bases and the J segment 3 bases; nucleotides outside the gene matches: 13. As DNA, the CDR3 is TGTGCCAGCTCACCACTTCCGGGACTAGCAGAAGAGACCCAGTACTTC. Its translation: CASSPLPGLAEETQYF.

This clonotype was counted at least ten times. The J gene is TRBJ2-5, the V gene TRBV9; TRBD1 agrees at 8 bases. Germline lookup yields CDR1 SGDLS and CDR2 YYNGEE. CDR3 length equals 13 residues. V shed 5 bases, J shed 4 bases, and the junction held 4 bases outside the gene matches. For the CDR3, the DNA is TGTGCCAGCAGTGCCGGGACAGGAGAGACCCAGTACTTC. Translating it yields CASSAGTGETQYF.

Only a few counts were recorded for this clonotype. Relative to the germline gene, one junction end is altered; a read error may explain this. The rearrangement joins TRBV10-3 to TRBJ2-2; D remains ambiguous. This CDR3 contains 15 residues. Germline CDR1 ENHRY, CDR2 SYGVKD. CDR3: CASSYLRINTGELFF. The CDR3 coding sequence is TGTGCCAGCAGTTACCTACGGATAAACACCGGGGAGCTGTTTTTT.

The count of this clonotype is one. The chain uses TRBV7-9 and TRBJ1-1; TRBD1 matches at 7 bases. Germline CDR1 SEHNR, CDR2 FQNEAQ (reference sequence). V was clipped by 7 bases and J by 14 bases; unmatched bases: 13. CDR3 length: 12 amino acids. The CDR3 is CASTAGGNEQFF. CDR3 nucleotide sequence: TGTGCCAGCACCGCAGGGGGAAATGAGCAGTTCTTT.

Ten or more counts support this clonotype. The junction and the germline gene differ at one end; a read error may be behind it. The chain combines TRBV29-1 with TRBJ1-1, with 9 bases matching TRBD1. The V gene's germline CDR1 is SQVTM and CDR2 ANQGSEA. The CDR3 consists of 15 residues. CDR3 bases: TGCAGCGTTCCTACAGGGGGCGCGGGGAACTCTGAAGCTTTCTTT. Translating gives CSVPTGGAGNSEAFF.

V gene TRBV29-1 combines with J gene TRBJ1-1; a possible D gene is TRBD1 (5 bases). Germline assignment: CDR1 SQVTM and CDR2 ANQGSEA. V shed 6 bases and J shed 2 bases, with 13 bases lying between them. This CDR3 has 13 amino acids. The CDR3 region has the DNA TGCAGCGTATCACAGGTCTTAAACACTGAAGCTTTCTTT. As protein: CSVSQVLNTEAFF.

The rearrangement uses TRBV7-2 and TRBJ1-6, with D perhaps TRBD1 (6 bases). The CDR3 extends over 15 amino acids. CDR1 SGHTA and CDR2 FQGNSA come from the germline V gene. The V gene lost 7 bases and the J gene lost 0 bases, with 10 bases spanning the gap. Here the CDR3 DNA reads TGTGCCAGCATCCAGGACAGCTCCTATAATTCACCCCTCCACTTT. Protein sequence: CASIQDSSYNSPLHF. Full variable domain (remainder filled in from reference TRBV7-2 and TRBJ1-6): GAGVSQSPSNKVTEKGKDVELRCDPISGHTALYWYRQSLGQGLEFLIYFQGNSAPDKSGLPSDRFSAERTGGSVSTLTIQRTQQEDSAVYLCASIQDSSYNSPLHFGNGTRLTVT.

Details on this clonotype: With a much larger clone just one base away, this may be a read error. Since the CDR3 does not end with the conserved phenylalanine or tryptophan, this likely comes from a read error. The chain uses TRBV19 and TRBJ1-3; tentatively, D is TRBD1 (6 bases). The germline V and J ends were trimmed by 5 bases and 0 bases, with 14 bases remaining between them. The CDR3 totals 16 residues. Germline V gives CDR1 LNHDA, CDR2 SQIVND (reference sequence). Here the CDR3 reads CASSPPETGSGNTIYL. CDR3 nucleotides: TGTGCCAGTAGTCCCCCTGAGACAGGCTCTGGAAACACCATATATCTT.